This TCR beta chain was captured in a study of blood T cell repertoires in COVID-19. Trimming left V 7 bases short and J 1 base short, with 12 bases between. The CDR3 is made up of 14 amino acids. Looked up from germline, CDR1 is SGHRS and CDR2 is YFSETQ. Data came from immunoSEQ multiplex PCR; TCRdb stores just in-frame clones and leaves some out. The sample has 200,000 to 250,000 clones, under 90% seen once. This TCR was recovered from a woman of 80 years or more with COVID-19, enrolled during active disease. The chain uses TRBV5-1 and TRBJ2-1, with D possibly being TRBD2 (5 bases). The sequencing input was peripheral blood. The chain's CDR3 is CASANGVSYNEQFF. CDR3 coding DNA: TGCGCCAGCGCAAACGGGGTATCCTACAATGAGCAGTTCTTC.